The clone carrying this TCR beta chain was recorded only once. Only in-frame clones appear in the TCRdb table, and some are missing; sequencing was by immunoSEQ multiplex PCR. The sample contains over 150,000 clones, around four fifths of which appear only once. The data were obtained in a study of blood T cell repertoires in COVID-19. Trimming removed 3 bases at V and 1 base at J, with 11 bases between. Germline CDR1 SGHDT, CDR2 YYEEEE. This CDR3 contains 15 residues. The J gene is TRBJ1-5, the V gene TRBV5-6, with D maybe TRBD1 (6 bases). The TCR comes from a man in his fifties or sixties who had recovered from COVID-19. The material sequenced was PBMCs or T cells enriched from blood (not recorded which). In DNA, the CDR3 is TGTGCCAGCAGCTCGGGGGGCTGGAGCAATCAGCCCCAGCATTTT. Encoded protein: CASSSGGWSNQPQHF.